These 26 T cell receptor beta chains originate from one sample sequenced in a study of blood T cell repertoires in COVID-19. The table came from immunoSEQ multiplex PCR; TCRdb's copy has only in-frame clones and leaves some out. This table holds some 350,000 clones, over 75% found once. The sample taken for sequencing was PBMCs or T cells enriched from blood (not recorded which). These receptors were collected from a woman in her twenties or thirties who had recovered from COVID-19.

V is TRBV20-1 and J is TRBJ1-2; possibly TRBD1 for D (6 bases). V lost 6 bases, J lost 6 bases, and 11 bases lay in between. The germline V gene has CDR1 DFQATT and CDR2 SNEGSKA (reference sequence). This CDR3 is built from 11 residues. CDR3 in amino acids: CSAPTGHGYTF. In DNA, the CDR3 is TGCAGTGCACCAACAGGGCATGGCTACACCTTC.

This clone was found a few times. This chain links TRBV19 with TRBJ2-7, with a tentative D call TRBD1 (5 bases). The CDR3 consists of 14 residues. The V gene lost 3 bases and the J gene lost 6 bases, with 15 bases spanning the gap. CDR1 is LNHDA, CDR2 SQIVND, per germline (reference sequence). CDR3 coding DNA: TGTGCCAGTAGTATCGTGGCAGGGTCTAGCGAGCAGTACTTC. This translates into CASSIVAGSSEQYF.

The V gene is TRBV6-1, the J gene TRBJ2-2; 14 bases agree with TRBD2. V dropped 4 bases and J dropped 2; count of bases not matched to a gene: 6. CDR3 length equals 18 residues. The germline gives CDR1 MNHNS, CDR2 SASEGT. This CDR3 is CASSASGTSGRNTGELFF. The CDR3 DNA reads as TGTGCCAGCAGTGCCTCCGGGACTAGCGGGAGAAACACCGGGGAGCTGTTTTTT.

This chain links TRBV21-1 with TRBJ2-7; the D segment call TRBD2 is taken from the table without a DNA check. TRBV21-1 is a listed pseudogene. CDR3 length: 13 amino acids. The CDR3 sequence: CASSKGVGGEQYF. Written as DNA, the CDR3 is TGTGCCAGCAGCAAAGGTGTCGGGGGCGAGCAGTACTTC.

This chain uses TRBV19 with TRBJ1-1, with D perhaps TRBD1 (5 bases). Between the trimmed V and J ends, which lost 2 bases and 1 base, there was a span of 11 bases. CDR3 length: 15 amino acids. Germline CDR1 and CDR2: LNHDA and SQIVND (reference sequence). CDR3 sequence (DNA): TGTGCCAGTAGTATATCAGGGTTTGGGAACACTGAAGCTTTCTTT. Its protein is CASSISGFGNTEAFF.

The rearrangement links TRBV3-1 (or the pseudogene TRBV3-2) to TRBJ1-1; weak D call: TRBD1 (6 bases). With 2 bases removed from V and 2 bases from J, the gap between germline ends came to 9 bases. Germline V gene lookup returns CDR1 LGHDT and CDR2 YNNKEL (reference sequence). The CDR3 runs to 14 residues. In DNA form, the CDR3 reads TGTGCCAGCAGCCAACTACAGGGAAACACTGAAGCTTTCTTT. It translates to CASSQLQGNTEAFF.

The genes are TRBV24-1 and TRBJ2-1; weak D call: TRBD2 (6 bases). Per the germline V gene, CDR1 is KGHDR and CDR2 is SFDVKD. This CDR3 comprises 13 residues. V was cut by 4 bases and J by 9 bases, with 12 bases left in between. The CDR3 protein is CATSDPRGGEQFF. CDR3 DNA: TGTGCCACCAGTGACCCGAGGGGAGGTGAGCAGTTCTTC.

V is TRBV19 and J is TRBJ2-7; possibly TRBD2 for D (6 bases). This CDR3 has 15 residues. Between the trimmed V and J ends, which lost 1 base and 0 bases, there was a span of 10 bases. Per germline, CDR1 LNHDA and CDR2 SQIVND (reference sequence). The CDR3 DNA is TGTGCCAGTAGTATAGGGCGGGATCTCTCCTACGAGCAGTACTTC. Translated: CASSIGRDLSYEQYF.

V gene TRBV30 combines with J gene TRBJ2-5; the D gene is possibly TRBD2 (7 bases). CDR3 size: 13 residues. CDR1 and CDR2 from the germline V gene are GTSNPN and SVGIG (reference sequence). V lost 4 bases to trimming and J lost 5 bases, with 14 bases between them. The DNA of the CDR3 is TGTGCCTGGACCCCCGGGGGGCGCGAGACCCAGTACTTC. As protein: CAWTPGGRETQYF.

This clone has only a few counts. The genes are TRBV18 and TRBJ1-1, with 8 bases fitting TRBD1. This CDR3 comprises 13 residues. Germline V gene data show CDR1 as KGHSH and CDR2 as LQKENI. The V segment lost 6 bases and the J segment 4 bases; nucleotides outside the gene matches: 4. The CDR3 nucleotides are TGTGCCAGCTCCGGACAGGGACGCACTGAAGCTTTCTTT. Residues: CASSGQGRTEAFF.

The chain recombines TRBV29-1 with TRBJ2-7; 8 bases match TRBD1. Germline V gene sequence: CDR1 SQVTM, CDR2 ANQGSEA. V lost 6 bases and J lost 5; bases outside the gene matches: 18. This CDR3 region has 16 residues. The CDR3 spells CSVPNEDREGKNEQYF. The CDR3 DNA is TGCAGCGTCCCAAACGAGGACAGGGAAGGGAAAAACGAGCAGTACTTC.

The chain employs TRBV5-1 and TRBJ2-1; D uncertain. Per germline, CDR1 SGHRS and CDR2 YFSETQ. V lost 1 base and J lost 2, with 7 bases in between. This CDR3 is built from 14 residues. The CDR3 DNA reads as TGCGCCAGCAGCTTGACTATACCCTACAATGAGCAGTTCTTC. This sequence encodes CASSLTIPYNEQFF. Full variable domain (missing parts from reference TRBV5-1 and TRBJ2-1): KAGVTQTPRYLIKTRGQQVTLSCSPISGHRSVSWYQQTPGQGLQFLFEYFSETQRNKGNFPGRFSGRQFSNSRSEMNVSTLELGDSALYLCASSLTIPYNEQFFGPGTRLTVL.

The chain employs TRBV3-1 (or the pseudogene TRBV3-2) and TRBJ1-2, with TRBD1 matching 7 bases. The CDR3 spans 15 residues. Trimming at V came to 1 base and at J to 4 bases, leaving 6 bases not matched to a gene. From germline, CDR1 is LGHDT and CDR2 YNNKEL (reference sequence). CDR3 protein: CASSQGGGSGYGYTF. The CDR3, as DNA: TGTGCCAGCAGCCAAGGAGGGGGCTCGGGCTATGGCTACACCTTC.

The chain joins TRBV27 to TRBJ1-5, with D possibly being TRBD1 (6 bases). Germline values: CDR1 MNHEY, CDR2 SMNVEV (reference sequence). V dropped 1 base and J dropped 4 bases, with 14 bases sitting between them. The CDR3 is 16 amino acids. CDR3: CASSLLGRGANQPQHF. DNA for the CDR3: TGTGCCAGCAGTTTATTAGGCAGGGGTGCAAATCAGCCCCAGCATTTT.

The chain couples TRBV27 to TRBJ1-6; D gene ambiguous. V was shortened by 2 bases and J by 0 bases, with 8 bases between the two germline ends. The CDR3 extends over 16 amino acids. Germline V lookup: CDR1 MNHEY, CDR2 SMNVEV (reference sequence). The CDR3: CASSLLPSSYNSPLHF. The DNA of the CDR3 is TGTGCCAGCAGTTTACTTCCCAGCTCCTATAATTCACCCCTCCACTTT.

The CDR3 DNA reads as TGTGCCAGCTCACCACCCGGGGGATCTGGAAACACCATATATTTT. Translating it yields CASSPPGGSGNTIYF. This chain connects TRBV18 to TRBJ1-3, with a possible D match to TRBD1 (5 bases). V lost 0 bases to trimming and J lost 1 base, with 7 bases between them. The CDR3 is 15 amino acids. Germline CDR1 reads KGHSH; CDR2 reads LQKENI.

The chain employs TRBV5-1 and TRBJ1-1; 9 bases align to TRBD1. This CDR3 has 14 residues. Unmatched junction bases numbered 6, after V lost 8 bases and J lost 1 base. Germline loops: CDR1 SGHRS, CDR2 YFSETQ. The CDR3 sequence: CASGGTGKNTEAFF. The CDR3 bases are TGCGCCAGTGGAGGGACAGGGAAGAACACTGAAGCTTTCTTT.

V usage is TRBV30 and J usage is TRBJ1-4, with D possibly TRBD1 on 5 matching bases. This CDR3 region has 12 residues. Looked up from germline, CDR1 is GTSNPN and CDR2 is SVGIG (reference sequence). Trimming removed 8 bases at V and 4 bases at J, with 11 bases between. The CDR3 spells CAGTGYNEKLFF. The DNA for the CDR3 is TGTGCCGGTACAGGTTATAATGAAAAACTGTTTTTT.

V and J are TRBV5-8 and TRBJ1-2, with 7 bases that match TRBD1. The CDR3 length is 13 residues. With V trimmed by 4 bases and J by 8 bases, 8 bases remained unmatched. Germline values: CDR1 SGHTS, CDR2 YDEGEE. The CDR3, as DNA: TGTGCCAGCAGCCAAACAGGGGTGGGAGGCTACACCTTC. Protein product: CASSQTGVGGYTF.

This chain uses TRBV19 with TRBJ2-2; D is unclear. The CDR3 length is 14 residues. Trimming took off 3 bases at V and 0 bases at J, with 5 bases between the two ends. Per germline, CDR1 LNHDA and CDR2 SQIVND (reference sequence). The CDR3 DNA follows: TGTGCCAGTAGTATCGGAGCGAACACCGGGGAGCTGTTTTTT. Translating gives CASSIGANTGELFF.

The CDR3 is CASSPRGEGATEAFF. CDR3 bases: TGTGCCAGCTCACCGCGGGGCGAGGGGGCCACTGAAGCTTTCTTT. This chain links TRBV18 with TRBJ1-1, with 7 nucleotides matching TRBD1. Germline loops: CDR1 KGHSH, CDR2 LQKENI. The CDR3 has 15 amino acids. The V and J ends lost 3 bases and 4 bases, in that order; junction bases with no gene match: 8.

The chain links TRBV15 to TRBJ2-2; D is uncertain. CDR1 is LNHNV and CDR2 is YYDKDF in the germline V gene (reference sequence). Trimming stripped 1 base from V and 7 bases from J, with 4 bases between. The CDR3 loop spans 12 amino acids. DNA for the CDR3: TGTGCCACCAGCAGAGTCGGCGGGGAGCTGTTTTTT. This sequence encodes CATSRVGGELFF.

This rearrangement joins TRBV10-2 to TRBJ2-1; TRBD1 matches 7 bases. The CDR3 is 14 amino acids. Germline V lookup: CDR1 WSHSY, CDR2 SAAADI. The V segment lost 7 bases and the J segment 4 bases; nucleotides outside the gene matches: 7. CDR3 DNA sequence: TGCGCCAGCATAGGGGGCAGGATGTACAATGAGCAGTTCTTC. Its protein is CASIGGRMYNEQFF.

This clone was seen just once. V gene TRBV6-5 combines with J gene TRBJ2-5; weak D call: TRBD2 (5 bases). With 7 bases removed from V and 5 bases from J, the gap between germline ends came to 17 bases. Germline CDR1 MNHEY, CDR2 SVGAGI. This CDR3 is 14 amino acids long. The CDR3 here is CASKRGSGYETQYF. In nucleotides, the CDR3 is TGTGCCAGCAAAAGAGGGTCGGGTTACGAGACCCAGTACTTC.

The count of this clone is one. This CDR3 reads CASSPFDSPNTEAFF. CDR3 in DNA: TGTGCCAGCTCACCTTTCGACAGCCCGAACACTGAAGCTTTCTTT. V and J are TRBV18 and TRBJ1-1; TRBD1 is a possible D gene (5 bases). Germline-derived CDR1 and CDR2 are KGHSH and LQKENI. Trimming took 3 bases from V and 1 from J, leaving 12 bases between them. The CDR3 contains 15 residues. Based on the CDR3 plus reference TRBV18 and TRBJ1-1, the full variable domain is NAGVMQNPRHLVRRRGQEARLRCSPMKGHSHVYWYRQLPEEGLKFMVYLQKENIIDESGMPKERFSAEFPKEGPSILRIQQVVRGDSAAYFCASSPFDSPNTEAFFGQGTRLTVV.

This chain joins TRBV21-1 and TRBJ2-7; no DNA check was done on the table's D call, TRBD2. TRBV21-1 is noted as a pseudogene. This CDR3 is 17 amino acids long. The CDR3 sequence is CASSKEGRGRVYDEQYF. The CDR3, as DNA: TGTGCCAGCAGCAAAGAGGGGCGAGGGAGGGTATACGACGAGCAGTACTTC.